The clone carrying this T cell receptor (beta chain) was counted between two and nine times. The antigen remains undetermined. Unique molecular identifiers were incorporated into the prepared TCRbeta library. TCRdb reanalysed the PCR reads using MiXCR and keeps one entry per CDR3 protein. The profile shows 580,000 or so distinct CDR3 sequences, 20% to 25% of them singletons. The sample is drawn from a study of T-cell reconstitution after alpha-beta-depleted transplantation in children. Findings and limits, study-wide: Expanded graft clones numbering several hundred reportedly gave rise to alpha-beta T cells about two months after transplant. A year post-transplant, T-cell counts and diversity derived mostly from newly produced T cells. In some patients, recipient T cells and intrathymic progenitors surviving conditioning explained high day-60 diversity.

Trimming stripped 0 bases from V and 3 bases from J, with 9 bases between. This CDR3 is 15 amino acids long. Looked up from germline, CDR1 is LGHNA and CDR2 is YNFKEQ. The sequence was collected from a boy under three years old who had a stem cell transplant for acute myeloid leukemia, so the T cells may come from the graft donor. The J gene is TRBJ2-1, the V gene TRBV4-2; D uncertain. The source was PBMCs, mostly from graft donor cells, collected 360 days after TCRalphabeta/CD19-depleted stem cell transplant. The CDR3 DNA sequence: TGTGCCAGCAGCCAAGATGAGGCCTTCTACAATGAGCAGTTCTTC. It yields the protein CASSQDEAFYNEQFF.